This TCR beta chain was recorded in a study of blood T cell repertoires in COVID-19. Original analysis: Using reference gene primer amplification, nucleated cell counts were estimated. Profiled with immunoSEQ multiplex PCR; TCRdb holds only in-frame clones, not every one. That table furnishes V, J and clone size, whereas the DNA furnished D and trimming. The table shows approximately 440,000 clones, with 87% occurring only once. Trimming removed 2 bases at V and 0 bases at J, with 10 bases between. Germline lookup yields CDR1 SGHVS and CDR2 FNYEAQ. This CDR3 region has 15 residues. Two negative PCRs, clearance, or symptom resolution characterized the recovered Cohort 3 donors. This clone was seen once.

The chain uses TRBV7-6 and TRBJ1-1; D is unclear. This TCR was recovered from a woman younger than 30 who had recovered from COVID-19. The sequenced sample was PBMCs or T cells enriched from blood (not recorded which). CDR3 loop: CASSLSGPLNTEAFF. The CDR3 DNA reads TGTGCCAGCAGCTTAAGCGGGCCCTTGAACACTGAAGCTTTCTTT.